This T cell receptor beta chain emerged from a study of T cells after yellow fever vaccination. This CDR3 is 13 amino acids long. Trimming took 0 bases from V and 9 from J, leaving 10 bases between them. Germline V gives CDR1 MGHRA, CDR2 YSYEKL. Using its own MiXCR run on the 5' RACE reads, TCRdb lists one record per CDR3 protein. This sample has hundreds of thousands of distinct CDR3 sequences; 15% to 20% occur once, and the top ten carry about 18%. V and J are TRBV4-1 and TRBJ2-3, with D uncertain. This receptor was identified in a man aged 18-30 years who received the YFV17D yellow fever vaccine. The sequencing used PBMCs, collected before the yellow fever booster vaccination. CDR3 sequence (DNA): TGCGCCAGCAGCCAAGATCCGCAAGCCACGCAGTATTTT. This codes for CASSQDPQATQYF.